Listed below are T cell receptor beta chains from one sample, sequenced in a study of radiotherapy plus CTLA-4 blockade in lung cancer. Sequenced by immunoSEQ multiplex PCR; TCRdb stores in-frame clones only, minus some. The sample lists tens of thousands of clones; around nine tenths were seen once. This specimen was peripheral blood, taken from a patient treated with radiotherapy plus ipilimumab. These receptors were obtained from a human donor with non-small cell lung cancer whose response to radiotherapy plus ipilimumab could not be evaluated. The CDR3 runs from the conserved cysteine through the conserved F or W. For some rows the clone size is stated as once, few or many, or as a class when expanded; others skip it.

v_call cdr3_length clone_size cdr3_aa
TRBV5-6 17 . CASSLIVAGGLTDTQYF
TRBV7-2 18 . CASSLASGGPSGANVLTF
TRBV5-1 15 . CASSITGGSTDTQYF
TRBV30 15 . CAWSVPRGLSYGYTF
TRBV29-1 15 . CSVCGRGQLNTEAFF
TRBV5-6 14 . CASRSGGNTGELFF
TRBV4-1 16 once CASSQDSEGFTDTQYF
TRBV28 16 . CASSWGTGDNDQPQHF
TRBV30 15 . CALGPKTGGTYEQYF
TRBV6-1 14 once CATKQGRGANVLTF
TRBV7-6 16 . CASSLGTAQSTDTQYF
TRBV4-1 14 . CASSQEAGNSPLHF
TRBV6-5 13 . CASSPRGGTEAFF
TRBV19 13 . CASNEGLYNEQFF
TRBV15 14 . CATRSGDLNTEAFF
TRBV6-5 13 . CASSLQGAYGYTF
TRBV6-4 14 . CASPRGTSTDTQYF
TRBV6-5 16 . CASSYFSRVETSPLHF
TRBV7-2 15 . CASSAQGGPTETQYF
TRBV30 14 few CASYRGQSTGELFF
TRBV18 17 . CASSPWDRGLGTGELFF
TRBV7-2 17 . CASSLVGGPVTNEKLFF
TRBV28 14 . CASSTSTANYGYTF
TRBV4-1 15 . CASSQVVASTDTQYF
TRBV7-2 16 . CASSLFPRGRRETQYF
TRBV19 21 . CASTPEVAMGGRDSKNTEAFF
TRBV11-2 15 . CASSYTDAGANVLTF
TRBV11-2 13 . CASSLGGGDPQYF
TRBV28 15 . CASSPPGQGGNEQFF
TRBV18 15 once CASSPGQALTYEQYF
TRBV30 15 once CAWTRQGAYTGELFF
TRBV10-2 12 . CASGRLASEEFF